This is a list of T cell receptor beta chains from one sample in a study of blood T cell repertoires in COVID-19. Data came from immunoSEQ multiplex PCR; TCRdb stores just in-frame clones and leaves some out. The profile covers approximately 190,000 clones, with 70% to 85% appearing a single time and more than 4.5% taken by the ten largest. The sample was PBMCs or T cells enriched from blood (not recorded which). The source of these receptors is an older woman with acute COVID-19. CDR3s include the opening cysteine and the closing phenylalanine or tryptophan. Each record gives: clone size, CDR3 length, D gene, V gene, J gene, CDR3 protein, CDR3 DNA. The D gene is left open where the match is weak. Expanded clones are given a class, and other clones once, few, many or no size at all.

clone_size: NA; cdr3_length: 15; d_call: NA; v_call: TRBV7-2; j_call: TRBJ2-2; cdr3_aa: CASSSNVLNTGELFF; cdr3_nt: TGTGCCAGCAGCTCCAATGTGTTGAACACCGGGGAGCTGTTTTTT
clone_size: NA; cdr3_length: 16; d_call: TRBD1; v_call: TRBV19; j_call: TRBJ2-7; cdr3_aa: CASSITGTGGSYEQYF; cdr3_nt: TGTGCCAGTAGTATAACCGGGACAGGGGGCTCCTACGAGCAGTACTTC
clone_size: NA; cdr3_length: 15; d_call: NA; v_call: TRBV15; j_call: TRBJ1-4; cdr3_aa: CATSSNPGRGEKLFF; cdr3_nt: TGTGCCACCAGCAGCAACCCGGGAAGAGGGGAAAAACTGTTTTTT
clone_size: NA; cdr3_length: 13; d_call: NA; v_call: TRBV5-1; j_call: TRBJ1-2; cdr3_aa: CASSLGDFAGYTF; cdr3_nt: TGCGCCAGCAGCTTGGGTGATTTTGCGGGGTACACCTTC
clone_size: NA; cdr3_length: 13; d_call: TRBD1; v_call: TRBV12-3/TRBV12-4; j_call: TRBJ1-2; cdr3_aa: CASSLRDRHGYTF; cdr3_nt: TGTGCCAGCAGTCTCCGGGACAGGCATGGCTACACCTTC
clone_size: NA; cdr3_length: 16; d_call: NA; v_call: TRBV3-1/TRBV3-2; j_call: TRBJ2-2; cdr3_aa: CASSQERLALPGELFF; cdr3_nt: TGTGCCAGCAGCCAAGAGCGCCTAGCGTTGCCCGGGGAGCTGTTTTTT
clone_size: few; cdr3_length: 18; d_call: TRBD1; v_call: TRBV7-2; j_call: TRBJ2-2; cdr3_aa: CASSSEAVGTGNTGELFF; cdr3_nt: TGTGCCAGCAGCTCAGAAGCGGTCGGGACAGGTAACACCGGGGAGCTGTTTTTT
clone_size: once; cdr3_length: 16; d_call: TRBD1; v_call: TRBV6-5; j_call: TRBJ2-2; cdr3_aa: CASSYSTGAGTGELFF; cdr3_nt: TGTGCCAGCAGTTACTCGACAGGGGCGGGGACCGGGGAGCTGTTTTTT
clone_size: NA; cdr3_length: 20; d_call: TRBD1; v_call: TRBV6-4; j_call: TRBJ1-3; cdr3_aa: CATHPRGQGFQLKSGNTIYF; cdr3_nt: TGTGCCACCCACCCCCGGGGACAGGGATTCCAGCTCAAATCTGGAAACACCATATATTTT
clone_size: NA; cdr3_length: 15; d_call: TRBD1; v_call: TRBV19; j_call: TRBJ2-3; cdr3_aa: CASSMTGYSTDTQYF; cdr3_nt: TGTGCCAGTAGTATGACAGGGTATAGCACAGATACGCAGTATTTT
clone_size: NA; cdr3_length: 13; d_call: NA; v_call: TRBV30; j_call: TRBJ2-1; cdr3_aa: CARSSISYNEQFF; cdr3_nt: TGTGCCCGATCGTCTATTTCCTACAATGAGCAGTTCTTC
clone_size: NA; cdr3_length: 13; d_call: NA; v_call: TRBV20-1; j_call: TRBJ1-1; cdr3_aa: CSASFAGVNEAFF; cdr3_nt: TGCAGTGCTAGTTTTGCAGGGGTAAATGAAGCTTTCTTT
clone_size: NA; cdr3_length: 13; d_call: TRBD2; v_call: TRBV29-1; j_call: TRBJ2-1; cdr3_aa: CSAQRGGYNEQFF; cdr3_nt: TGCAGCGCCCAACGGGGGGGGTACAATGAGCAGTTCTTC
clone_size: NA; cdr3_length: 15; d_call: NA; v_call: TRBV6-2/TRBV6-3; j_call: TRBJ1-2; cdr3_aa: CASSPDTNPGYGYTF; cdr3_nt: TGTGCCAGCAGTCCCGATACGAACCCAGGCTATGGCTACACCTTC
clone_size: NA; cdr3_length: 15; d_call: TRBD1; v_call: TRBV5-8; j_call: TRBJ1-1; cdr3_aa: CASSFWDRGITEAFF; cdr3_nt: TGTGCCAGCAGCTTTTGGGACAGGGGGATCACTGAAGCTTTCTTT
clone_size: NA; cdr3_length: 15; d_call: TRBD1; v_call: TRBV2; j_call: TRBJ1-3; cdr3_aa: CASRDRTLSGNTIYF; cdr3_nt: TGTGCCAGCAGGGACAGGACCCTCTCTGGAAACACCATATATTTT
clone_size: NA; cdr3_length: 13; d_call: NA; v_call: TRBV11-3; j_call: TRBJ2-2; cdr3_aa: CASSLAYSGELFF; cdr3_nt: TGTGCCAGCAGCTTAGCCTATTCTGGGGAGCTGTTTTTT
clone_size: NA; cdr3_length: 15; d_call: NA; v_call: TRBV15; j_call: TRBJ1-2; cdr3_aa: CATSRDPDRNYGYTF; cdr3_nt: TGTGCCACCAGCAGAGACCCGGACAGAAACTATGGCTACACCTTC
clone_size: NA; cdr3_length: 12; d_call: NA; v_call: TRBV10-3; j_call: TRBJ2-3; cdr3_aa: CAISSSTDTQYF; cdr3_nt: TGTGCCATCAGCTCGAGCACAGATACGCAGTATTTT
clone_size: NA; cdr3_length: 13; d_call: NA; v_call: TRBV30; j_call: TRBJ2-7; cdr3_aa: CAWSAQVSYEQYF; cdr3_nt: TGTGCCTGGAGTGCGCAGGTTTCCTACGAGCAGTACTTC
clone_size: NA; cdr3_length: 18; d_call: TRBD1; v_call: TRBV7-2; j_call: TRBJ1-5; cdr3_aa: CASSLGTGGIYSNQPQHF; cdr3_nt: TGTGCCAGCAGCTTGGGGACAGGGGGGATTTATAGCAATCAGCCCCAGCATTTT
clone_size: NA; cdr3_length: 15; d_call: TRBD1; v_call: TRBV5-5; j_call: TRBJ1-3; cdr3_aa: CASSLAGTAGNTIYF; cdr3_nt: TGTGCCAGCAGCTTGGCCGGGACAGCTGGAAACACCATATATTTT
clone_size: NA; cdr3_length: 11; d_call: NA; v_call: TRBV29-1; j_call: TRBJ1-3; cdr3_aa: CSVAQGNTIYF; cdr3_nt: TGCAGCGTGGCACAGGGAAACACCATATATTTT
clone_size: once; cdr3_length: 11; d_call: TRBD2; v_call: TRBV25-1; j_call: TRBJ2-1; cdr3_aa: CASKRGVEQFF; cdr3_nt: TGTGCCAGCAAACGGGGGGTGGAGCAGTTCTTC
clone_size: NA; cdr3_length: 17; d_call: TRBD1; v_call: TRBV7-9; j_call: TRBJ1-5; cdr3_aa: CASSLAGTGMSNQPQHF; cdr3_nt: TGTGCCAGCAGCTTAGCGGGGACAGGGATGAGCAATCAGCCCCAGCATTTT
clone_size: NA; cdr3_length: 13; d_call: NA; v_call: TRBV10-1; j_call: TRBJ1-5; cdr3_aa: CASSSQSGQPQHF; cdr3_nt: TGCGCCAGCAGTTCCCAATCAGGCCAGCCCCAGCATTTT
clone_size: many; cdr3_length: 15; d_call: TRBD2; v_call: TRBV7-9; j_call: TRBJ2-3; cdr3_aa: CASSSSGGAQDTQYF; cdr3_nt: TGTGCCAGCAGCTCGAGCGGGGGGGCCCAAGATACGCAGTATTTT